The T cell receptor beta chain described here comes from a study of blood T cell repertoires in COVID-19. As for the study in general: Samples representing acute and convalescent COVID-19 were sourced from the United States, Italy and Spain. The analysed material was cDNA or gDNA that came from T cells, B-cell-depleted T cells, or PBMCs.

The V segment lost 2 bases and the J segment 7 bases; nucleotides outside the gene matches: 8. There are 16 residues in the CDR3. Germline CDR1 reads SGHRS; CDR2 reads YFSETQ. Original analysis: Reference gene primer amplification yielded estimated nucleated cell counts. Using immunoSEQ multiplex PCR, the repertoire was profiled, and TCRdb retains in-frame clones only, with some absent. The V and J calls and clone size were taken over from that table, and D and trimming were inferred from the DNA. The sample shows about 380,000 clones, about 90% of them seen only once. This chain connects TRBV5-1 to TRBJ2-1, with TRBD1 matching 11 bases. This receptor was taken from a man aged 18 to 30 with active or convalescent COVID-19. Sequenced input: peripheral blood. CDR3 region: CASSFPGQGDWNEQFF. CDR3 DNA sequence: TGCGCCAGCAGCTTTCCGGGACAGGGGGATTGGAATGAGCAGTTCTTC. Looking up the rest from reference TRBV5-1 and TRBJ2-1 gives the full variable domain: KAGVTQTPRYLIKTRGQQVTLSCSPISGHRSVSWYQQTPGQGLQFLFEYFSETQRNKGNFPGRFSGRQFSNSRSEMNVSTLELGDSALYLCASSFPGQGDWNEQFFGPGTRLTVL.